The clone carrying this T cell receptor (beta chain) occurred a few times. The data were obtained in a study of early T cells in non-severe SARS-CoV-2 infection. The V and J ends lost 0 bases and 6 bases respectively, with 18 bases between them. The CDR3 consists of 16 residues. The germline V gene encodes CDR1 MNHNY and CDR2 SVGAGI (reference sequence). One entry per CDR3 protein results from TCRdb running MiXCR on the 5' RACE reads. The sample comprises 70,000 to 75,000 distinct CDR3 sequences, about an eighth of which are singletons, and roughly an eighth rests with the top ten. Sequenced: whole blood. The receptor comes from an adult who was a healthcare worker with PCR-confirmed SARS-CoV-2 infection or an uninfected control (not recorded which). The V gene is TRBV6-6, the J gene TRBJ2-7; D may be TRBD2 (6 bases). The CDR3 bases are TGTGCCAGCAGTTACTCAGCCAGCGGGTGGGCTGGCGAGCAGTACTTC. It codes for CASSYSASGWAGEQYF.